The present TCR beta chain was sequenced within a study of blood T cells in healthy people across ages. Study-wide findings and caveats: The donors' CMV status was not determined, possibly confounding changes in expanded clonotypes.

The use of a sample-barcoded 5' primer and a J-beta primer mix characterized a second PCR of roughly 6 to 11 cycles. Each cDNA was tagged by a template-switch adaptor containing 12 random nucleotides. Every sample gave at least 2.5 million paired-end reads containing CDR3. TCRdb itself ran the 5' RACE reads through MiXCR, one entry per CDR3 protein. The top ten hold roughly 7.9% of the sample, which has about 1,500,000 distinct CDR3 sequences, 42% seen once. Trimming removed 0 bases at V and 2 bases at J, with 11 bases between. Germline V gives CDR1 MGHRA, CDR2 YSYEKL. CDR3 length: 17 amino acids. This clonotype was detected a few times. The target antigen is unknown. Each donor had around 10 milliliters of peripheral blood drawn.

The sample was blood. The genes are TRBV4-1 and TRBJ2-6; D is ambiguous. This clonotype was sampled from a woman under 30 in good health. The CDR3 DNA sequence: TGCGCCAGCAGCCAAGATCGCCGAACAACTGGGGCCAACGTCCTGACTTTC. It codes for CASSQDRRTTGANVLTF.